A single sample gave rise to the 28 T cell receptor beta chains below, sequenced in a study of shared clonotypes between healthy human individuals. Data came from immunoSEQ multiplex PCR; TCRdb stores just in-frame clones and leaves some out. The profile shows millions of clones, about 95% of them singletons. CD45RO negativity and positive selection for CCR7 defined naive CD8 cells, a population that excluded terminally differentiated effector memory CD45RA+ cells. The sequenced material came from naive CD8+ T cells sorted from blood. These receptors all come from a man aged 18 to 35 in good health.

V is TRBV6-1 and J is TRBJ2-1; no clear D gene. Germline V lookup: CDR1 MNHNS, CDR2 SASEGT. The CDR3 is made up of 18 amino acids. V was trimmed by 1 base and J by 0 bases, leaving 16 bases between them. In DNA, the CDR3 is TGTGCCAGCAGTGAAGTTCCTGGAGAGAGTACCTCCTACAATGAGCAGTTCTTC. Its translation: CASSEVPGESTSYNEQFF.

The chain joins TRBV4-1 to TRBJ2-7; D remains unclear. The CDR3 contains 13 residues. V shed 3 bases and J shed 2 bases, with 8 bases lying between them. CDR1 MGHRA and CDR2 YSYEKL come from the germline V gene. The CDR3 DNA sequence: TGCGCCAGCAGCCATCGCGAGCCCTACGAGCAGTACTTC. Its translation: CASSHREPYEQYF.

The chain combines TRBV5-1 with TRBJ2-1, with 7 bases that match TRBD1. The V and J ends lost 1 base and 7 bases, in that order; junction bases with no gene match: 11. CDR3 length equals 16 residues. CDR1 SGHRS and CDR2 YFSETQ come from the germline V gene. The CDR3 DNA follows: TGCGCCAGCAGCTTGCTACAGGGGTTCAGGTTGAATGAGCAGTTCTTC. Translating it yields CASSLLQGFRLNEQFF.

This clone was counted between two and nine times. The gene calls are TRBV16 and TRBJ1-6; 8 bases match TRBD1. The J segment lost 5 bases and the V segment lost 6 bases, leaving 6 bases of the junction unmatched. This CDR3 comprises 15 residues. Germline lookup yields CDR1 KGHSY and CDR2 FQNENV. CDR3 sequence: CASRPSGQDNSPLHF. DNA of the CDR3: TGTGCCAGCAGACCCTCGGGACAGGATAATTCACCCCTCCACTTT.

The sample holds one count of this clone. The rearrangement joins TRBV7-6 to TRBJ2-1, with unresolved D. This CDR3 contains 14 residues. Germline CDR1 is SGHVS and CDR2 is FNYEAQ. Trimming left V 2 bases short and J 4 bases short, with 9 bases between. As DNA, the CDR3 is TGTGCCAGCAGCTTATCCCCTTTGTACAATGAGCAGTTCTTC. It is translated as CASSLSPLYNEQFF. Full variable domain (remainder filled in from reference TRBV7-6 and TRBJ2-1): GAGVSQSPRYKVTKRGQDVALRCDPISGHVSLYWYRQALGQGPEFLTYFNYEAQQDKSGLPNDRFSAERPEGSISTLTIQRTEQRDSAMYRCASSLSPLYNEQFFGPGTRLTVL.

The genes are TRBV27 and TRBJ1-6; D call uncertain. The germline CDR1 and CDR2 sequences are MNHEY and SMNVEV (reference sequence). This CDR3 region has 13 residues. V lost 1 base and J lost 8, with 6 bases in between. The CDR3 DNA is TGTGCCAGCAGTTTATATCGTGATTCACCCCTCCACTTT. Its translation is CASSLYRDSPLHF.

This rearrangement joins TRBV27 to TRBJ2-7; TRBD2 might be the D (6 bases). The CDR3 length is 13 residues. V lost 3 bases and J 6 bases, leaving 12 bases between the germline ends. Looked up from germline, CDR1 is MNHEY and CDR2 is SMNVEV (reference sequence). The CDR3 nucleotides are TGTGCCAGCAGTTTGGTGGGGGGAACCGAGCAGTACTTC. This translates into CASSLVGGTEQYF.

As to this clone: Other DNA sequences in the same sample also yield this CDR3. The chain carries TRBV6-5 and TRBJ2-7; 10 nucleotides line up with TRBD2. The CDR3 runs to 13 residues. Germline V lookup: CDR1 MNHEY, CDR2 SVGAGI. J gave up 4 bases and V 5 bases, and 2 bases lay outside the gene matches. The CDR3 protein is CASSLAGAYEQYF. DNA for the CDR3: TGTGCCAGCAGTCTAGCGGGAGCTTACGAGCAGTACTTC.

The V call is TRBV7-9, the J call TRBJ2-5; tentatively, D is TRBD2 (6 bases). The germline V and J ends were trimmed by 4 bases and 3 bases, with 15 bases remaining between them. Germline V CDR1 and CDR2: SEHNR, FQNEAQ (reference sequence). This CDR3 has 15 residues. The CDR3 sequence is CASSSITGTEETQYF. CDR3 sequence (DNA): TGTGCCAGCAGCTCGATTACCGGGACTGAAGAGACCCAGTACTTC.

The chain recombines TRBV7-8 with TRBJ2-7; TRBD1 aligns across 8 bases. The CDR3 runs to 14 residues. Germline trimming cut 5 bases from V and 2 bases from J; bases unmatched to any gene: 5. Germline V gives CDR1 SGHVS, CDR2 FQNEAQ. CDR3 protein: CASSTGTGTYEQYF. The CDR3 DNA reads as TGTGCCAGCAGCACCGGGACAGGTACCTACGAGCAGTACTTC.

This clone appeared a single time. The chain couples TRBV27 to TRBJ1-2; D is undetermined. The CDR3 is made up of 15 amino acids. The germline V gene has CDR1 MNHEY and CDR2 SMNVEV (reference sequence). The germline V and J ends were trimmed by 5 bases and 3 bases, with 16 bases remaining between them. The CDR3 region has the DNA TGTGCCAGCAGTCCCTATACCACGTCTGACTATGGCTACACCTTC. It encodes CASSPYTTSDYGYTF.

The rearrangement links TRBV5-1 to TRBJ2-6; the D gene is possibly TRBD1 (5 bases). Germline CDR1 SGHRS, CDR2 YFSETQ. V lost 3 bases and J lost 8, with 24 bases in between. The CDR3 loop spans 18 amino acids. As DNA, the CDR3 is TGCGCCAGCAGCTCGTTCGCTCGGTCCAGGGAAGGGACCAACGTCCTGACTTTC. Translating gives CASSSFARSREGTNVLTF. The full variable domain, completed using reference TRBV5-1 and TRBJ2-6, is KAGVTQTPRYLIKTRGQQVTLSCSPISGHRSVSWYQQTPGQGLQFLFEYFSETQRNKGNFPGRFSGRQFSNSRSEMNVSTLELGDSALYLCASSSFARSREGTNVLTFGAGSRLTVL.

The table lists this clone with a count of one. The rearrangement uses TRBV27 and TRBJ2-7, with 9 nucleotides matching TRBD2. The junction had 3 bases not matched to a gene; V was cut back by 4 bases and J by 2 bases. The V gene's germline CDR1 is MNHEY and CDR2 SMNVEV (reference sequence). The CDR3 runs 14 residues. The CDR3 sequence is CASSSERGAYEQYF. DNA of the CDR3: TGTGCCAGCAGTTCCGAGCGGGGGGCCTACGAGCAGTACTTC.

V gene TRBV9 combines with J gene TRBJ2-3; 9 bases agree with TRBD2. Germline-derived CDR1 and CDR2 are SGDLS and YYNGEE. The CDR3 sequence is 16 residues long. V trimming: 3 bases; J trimming: 1 base; junction bases outside the gene matches: 6. CDR3 in amino acids: CASSGTLAGGTDTQYF. The CDR3 nucleotides are TGTGCCAGCAGCGGGACATTAGCGGGGGGCACAGATACGCAGTATTTT.

This clone was found once. The chain employs TRBV6-5 and TRBJ2-5; TRBD1 or TRBD2 may be the D gene (5 bases each). The germline V and J ends were trimmed by 9 bases and 5 bases, with 19 bases remaining between them. The CDR3 spans 14 residues. From germline, CDR1 is MNHEY and CDR2 SVGAGI. The DNA of the CDR3 is TGTGCCAGTTCCGGACACGGGGCTCTCGAGACCCAGTACTTC. This translates into CASSGHGALETQYF.

On this clone: Other DNA sequences in the sample encode the same CDR3. The V call is TRBV4-1, the J call TRBJ1-1, with D possibly TRBD1 on 6 matching bases. Germline V CDR1 and CDR2: MGHRA, YSYEKL. Trimming took off 0 bases at V and 1 base at J, with 9 bases between the two ends. The CDR3 length is 15 residues. The CDR3 reads CASSQEGGPNTEAFF. CDR3 DNA sequence: TGCGCCAGCAGCCAAGAAGGGGGACCGAACACTGAAGCTTTCTTT.

The chain combines TRBV9 with TRBJ2-1; TRBD2 aligns across 8 bases. The CDR3 contains 17 residues. J gave up 7 bases and V 0 bases, and 12 bases lay outside the gene matches. Germline loops: CDR1 SGDLS, CDR2 YYNGEE. For the CDR3, the DNA is TGTGCCAGCAGCGTAGCCATAGCGGGGTCGGTGTGGAATGAGCAGTTCTTC. Residues: CASSVAIAGSVWNEQFF. Supplemented by reference TRBV9 and TRBJ2-1, the full variable domain reads DSGVTQTPKHLITATGQRVTLRCSPRSGDLSVYWYQQSLDQGLQFLIQYYNGEERAKGNILERFSAQQFPDLHSELNLSSLELGDSALYFCASSVAIAGSVWNEQFFGPGTRLTVL.

The rearrangement uses TRBV11-2 and TRBJ1-1; no firm D call. The CDR3 totals 15 residues. Germline CDR1 is SGHAT and CDR2 is FQNNGV. V was cut by 7 bases and J by 4 bases, with 19 bases left in between. In DNA form, the CDR3 reads TGTGCCAGCACCAAGGGAGGGAACCTCAGCACTGAAGCTTTCTTT. Translated: CASTKGGNLSTEAFF.

The chain recombines TRBV6-1 with TRBJ2-7, with D unclear. Trimming took 11 bases from V and 6 from J, leaving 20 bases between them. The length of the CDR3 is 13 residues. CDR1 and CDR2 (germline): MNHNS, SASEGT. The CDR3 reads CAGQQAPESEQYF. The CDR3 DNA follows: TGTGCCGGCCAACAAGCCCCCGAGAGCGAGCAGTACTTC.

This clone occurred once. This chain links TRBV6-1 with TRBJ2-2; D gene ambiguous. In germline, CDR1 is MNHNS, CDR2 SASEGT. The CDR3 is 15 amino acids. Trimming took off 6 bases at V and 5 bases at J, with 16 bases between the two ends. The CDR3 region is CASSPSEEKTGELFF. The CDR3 nucleotides are TGTGCCAGCAGCCCGAGCGAGGAAAAAACCGGGGAGCTGTTTTTT.

This chain connects TRBV6-1 to TRBJ1-5; no clear D. The V end was cut by 0 bases, the J end by 4 bases, with 10 bases between. The germline V gene encodes CDR1 MNHNS and CDR2 SASEGT. CDR3 size: 15 residues. CDR3 in DNA: TGTGCCAGCAGTGAAGCGTGGCAGTTAAATCAGCCCCAGCATTTT. Amino acids: CASSEAWQLNQPQHF.

This clone came up once. The chain has TRBV28 and TRBJ2-3; D is possibly TRBD1 or TRBD2 (7 bases each). The V gene's germline CDR1 is MDHEN and CDR2 SYDVKM. The V and J ends lost 2 bases and 4 bases respectively, with 19 bases between them. The CDR3 covers 17 residues. DNA for the CDR3: TGTGCCAGCAGTTTACTGGCAGGGGGGGCCACCGCAGATACGCAGTATTTT. Its protein product is CASSLLAGGATADTQYF.

This clone is a singleton in its sample. The chain links TRBV6-4 to TRBJ1-2; 11 nucleotides match TRBD1. CDR1 MRHNA and CDR2 SNTAGT come from the germline V gene. This CDR3 is built from 17 residues. The trim removed 6 bases at V and 7 bases at J, leaving 16 bases unmatched. CDR3 amino acids: CASSPQSVDRGQSGYTF. In nucleotides, the CDR3 is TGTGCCAGCAGCCCCCAGAGCGTGGACAGGGGGCAAAGTGGCTACACCTTC.

On this clone: The junction shows a germline mismatch at one end, possibly a read error. This rearrangement joins TRBV7-9 to TRBJ2-1; 8 bases fit TRBD2. CDR1 and CDR2 (germline): SEHNR, FQNEAQ (reference sequence). The CDR3 spans 12 residues. The DNA for the CDR3 is TGTGCCAGCAGCTTCCTACCGGGACTAGAACTCTTC. The encoded protein is CASSFLPGLELF. The variable domain in full, with the rest retrieved from reference TRBV7-9 and TRBJ2-1, is DTGVSQNPRHKITKRGQNVTFRCDPISEHNRLYWYRQTLGQGPEFLTYFQNEAQLEKSRLLSDRFSAERPKGSFSTLEIQRTEQGDSAMYLCASSFLPGLELFGPGTRLTVL.

The chain combines TRBV4-3 with TRBJ2-2; 9 positions match TRBD1. Losses at the gene ends were 4 bases for V and 4 bases for J; bases not matched to a gene: 4. The CDR3 runs to 15 residues. Germline loops: CDR1 LGHNA, CDR2 YSLEER. The CDR3 DNA follows: TGCGCCAGCAGCCTACAGGGGGCTGGCACCGGGGAGCTGTTTTTT. It encodes CASSLQGAGTGELFF.

The chain carries TRBV27 and TRBJ2-7; 8 positions agree with TRBD2. After removal of 5 bases from V and 2 bases from J, the junction contained 5 bases not matched to a gene. The CDR3 runs to 14 residues. Germline V gene data show CDR1 as MNHEY and CDR2 as SMNVEV (reference sequence). CDR3 protein: CASSEGLGAYEQYF. As DNA, the CDR3 is TGTGCCAGCAGTGAGGGACTAGGGGCCTACGAGCAGTACTTC.

As regards this clone: This sample also contains other DNA sequences that code for the same CDR3. The rearrangement joins TRBV13 to TRBJ2-2; no clear D. The CDR3 sequence is 14 residues long. Germline assignment: CDR1 PRHDT and CDR2 FYEKMQ (reference sequence). Trimming took off 1 base at V and 1 base at J, with 4 bases between the two ends. Here the CDR3 DNA reads TGTGCCAGCAGCTTAGTGGGGAACACCGGGGAGCTGTTTTTT. Translating gives CASSLVGNTGELFF.

The chain is built from TRBV27 and TRBJ1-6; a weak D match, TRBD1 (5 bases). In germline, CDR1 is MNHEY, CDR2 SMNVEV (reference sequence). V was clipped by 3 bases and J by 3 bases, with 9 bases between them. This CDR3 is built from 15 residues. CDR3 in amino acids: CASSFGGHYNSPLHF. CDR3 nucleotides: TGTGCCAGCAGTTTCGGGGGTCACTATAATTCACCCCTCCACTTT.